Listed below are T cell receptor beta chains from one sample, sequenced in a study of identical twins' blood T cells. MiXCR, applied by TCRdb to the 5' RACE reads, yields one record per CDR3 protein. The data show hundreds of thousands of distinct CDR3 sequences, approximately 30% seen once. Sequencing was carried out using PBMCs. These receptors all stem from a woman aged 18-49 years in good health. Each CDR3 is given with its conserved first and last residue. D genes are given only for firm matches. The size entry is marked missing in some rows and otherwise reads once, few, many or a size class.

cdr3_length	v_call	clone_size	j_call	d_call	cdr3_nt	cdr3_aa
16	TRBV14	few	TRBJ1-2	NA	TGTGCCAGCAGCCAAGTCATCCCGGGCGCTAACTATGGCTACACCTTC	CASSQVIPGANYGYTF
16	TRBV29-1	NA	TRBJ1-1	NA	TGCAGCGTTGGGGGGTGGGATATTGGCGGGGACACTGAAGCTTTCTTT	CSVGGWDIGGDTEAFF
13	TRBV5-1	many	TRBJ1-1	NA	TGCGCCAGCAGGGAAACAGGAGACACTGAAGCTTTCTTT	CASRETGDTEAFF
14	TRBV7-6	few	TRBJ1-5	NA	TGTGCCAGCAGTCAATCTTCAGGCGCTCGGCCCCAGCATTTT	CASSQSSGARPQHF
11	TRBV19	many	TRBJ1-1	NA	TGTGCCAGCCAGGGTTCGGTTGAAGCTTTCTTT	CASQGSVEAFF
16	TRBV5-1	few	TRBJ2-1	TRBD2	TGCGCCAGCCTTAGGCGAAATGCGGGGGGGCGGAATGAGCAGTTCTTC	CASLRRNAGGRNEQFF
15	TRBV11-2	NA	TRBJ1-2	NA	TGTGCCAGCAGCCGAATACAGGGTTCACGCTATGGCTACACCTTC	CASSRIQGSRYGYTF
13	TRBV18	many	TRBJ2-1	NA	TGTGCCAGCTCACTCTGGAACCACAATGAGCAGTTCTTC	CASSLWNHNEQFF
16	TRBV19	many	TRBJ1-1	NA	TGTGCCAGTAGTAATGGGATCGGGACATCTTACACTGAAGCTTTCTTT	CASSNGIGTSYTEAFF
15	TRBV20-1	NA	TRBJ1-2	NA	TGCAGTGCTACGGTCGCAGGAGGTAGCTATGGAGGCTACACCTTC	CSATVAGGSYGGYTF
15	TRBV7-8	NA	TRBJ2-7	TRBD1	TGTGCCAGCAGCTCACGGACAGGTACTTACTACGAGCAGTACTTC	CASSSRTGTYYEQYF
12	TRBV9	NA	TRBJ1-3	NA	TGTGCCAGCAGCGCGGGGGCAAGCACCATATATTTT	CASSAGASTIYF
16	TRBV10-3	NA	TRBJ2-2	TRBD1	TGTGCCATCAGCCTGGGACAGGGAAAGAACACCGGGGAGCTGTTTTTT	CAISLGQGKNTGELFF
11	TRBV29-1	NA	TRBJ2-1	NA	TGCAGCGTCGCATCTTCCAGTGAGCAGTTCTTC	CSVASSSEQFF
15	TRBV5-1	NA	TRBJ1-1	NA	TGCGCCAGCAGCTTGGCCACGGGCGCGAGCACTGAAGCTTTCTTT	CASSLATGASTEAFF
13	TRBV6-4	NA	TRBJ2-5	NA	TGTGCCAGCAGTGCGTCAAGAGGAGAGACCCAGTACTTC	CASSASRGETQYF
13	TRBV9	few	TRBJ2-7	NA	TGTGCCAGCAGCGTTGGACCATTTTACGAGCAGTACTTC	CASSVGPFYEQYF
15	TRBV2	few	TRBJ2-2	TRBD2	TGTGCCACCCACCTAGACGGGAGGGCCAACGGGGAGCTGTTTTTT	CATHLDGRANGELFF
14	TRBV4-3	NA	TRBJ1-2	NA	TGCGCCAGCAGCCAGGCCCTCGCAGGCTATGGCTACACCTTC	CASSQALAGYGYTF
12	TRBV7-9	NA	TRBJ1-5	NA	TGTGCCAGCGGCTTAGGGGCAGGGGAAATGCATTTT	CASGLGAGEMHF